This T cell receptor beta chain was recovered during a study of T-cell reconstitution after alpha-beta-depleted transplantation in children. A word on this clonotype: What it binds is not known.

V lost 2 bases and J 4 bases, leaving 12 bases between the germline ends. There are 14 residues in the CDR3. Germline V gene sequence: CDR1 SGDLS, CDR2 YYNGEE. Study-level points and caveats: Where alpha-beta T cells came from about two months after transplant was reportedly several hundred expanded graft clones. T-cell numbers and diversity one year post-transplant derived largely from freshly generated T cells. Surviving recipient T cells and thymic progenitors underlay high day-60 TCRbeta diversity in some patients.

Unique molecular identifiers were incorporated when the TCRbeta library was constructed. Via MiXCR, TCRdb re-called the PCR reads, giving one row per CDR3 protein. The sample consists of 350,000 to 500,000 distinct CDR3 sequences, roughly 44% of them appearing once. The chain has TRBV9 and TRBJ2-5, with D perhaps given as TRBD1 or TRBD2 (5 bases each). The sequenced sample was PBMCs, obtained before TCRalphabeta/CD19-depleted stem cell transplant. This receptor was obtained from a girl aged 2-9 years with aplastic anemia, due to receive a stem cell transplant. The CDR3 loop reads CASSVGSGGETQYF. In DNA, the CDR3 is TGTGCCAGCAGCGTTGGGAGTGGGGGAGAGACCCAGTACTTC.